The subject of this entry is one T cell receptor (beta chain). This sample stems from a study of T cells in tuberculosis. The overall study: Within 7 days of starting treatment, or before, PBMC were stored.

The time point denotes: new active TB diagnosis, blood taken before or within 7 days of starting treatment. Each donor contributed approximately 100,000 T cells on average, unsorted. Sequenced by immunoSEQ multiplex PCR; TCRdb stores in-frame clones only, minus some. The top ten hold more than 1.2% of the sample, which has about 49,000 clones, roughly 95% seen once. V lost 9 bases and J lost 8; bases outside the gene matches: 13. Germline values: CDR1 MNHNS, CDR2 SASEGT. CDR3 length equals 14 residues. The chain combines TRBV6-1 with TRBJ1-2, with 9 bases identical to TRBD1. This receptor was taken from an adult with tuberculosis. The material was PBMCs, obtained at tuberculosis diagnosis. The CDR3 nucleotides read TGTGCCAGTTGTAAGGACAGGGGAGTTACAGGCTACACCTTC. Translating gives CASCKDRGVTGYTF.